Below, 7 T cell receptor beta chains from the same sample are listed, as sequenced in a study of shared clonotypes between healthy human individuals. Generated by immunoSEQ multiplex PCR, the TCRdb table keeps only in-frame clones and is missing some. The sample lists around 650,000 clones; approximately 96% were seen once. The naive CD8 subset, CD45RO-negative cells positively selected for CCR7, excluded terminally differentiated effector memory CD45RA+ cells. The specimen sequenced was naive CD8+ T cells sorted from blood. Receptors originate from a woman aged 25 to 39 in good health.

The J gene is TRBJ2-1, the V gene TRBV7-8; possibly TRBD2 for D (5 bases). V lost 4 bases, J lost 4 bases, and 20 bases lay in between. Germline V gene lookup returns CDR1 SGHVS and CDR2 FQNEAQ. The CDR3 loop spans 17 amino acids. In DNA form, the CDR3 reads TGTGCCAGCAGCTCCCCGGATCTAGACCGGGGTTACAATGAGCAGTTCTTC. Its translation: CASSSPDLDRGYNEQFF.

The V call is TRBV28, the J call TRBJ1-1, with D perhaps matching TRBD1 (5 bases). Between the trimmed V and J ends, which lost 3 bases and 10 bases, there was a span of 12 bases. Germline CDR1 is MDHEN and CDR2 is SYDVKM. CDR3 length: 12 residues. CDR3 DNA: TGTGCCAGCAGTTTGGGGCTGGGGGTAGCTTTCTTT. It is translated as CASSLGLGVAFF.

This sequence joins TRBV5-6 and TRBJ2-2, with D possibly called TRBD1 or TRBD2 (5 bases each). Germline V gene lookup returns CDR1 SGHDT and CDR2 YYEEEE. The CDR3 length is 14 residues. Deletions cut 1 base from V and 8 bases from J, with 12 bases between. The CDR3 DNA is TGTGCCAGCAGCTTGTCCGTCGGGGCGGGGGAGCTGTTTTTT. Translation: CASSLSVGAGELFF. The variable domain in full, with the rest retrieved from reference TRBV5-6 and TRBJ2-2, is DAGVTQSPTHLIKTRGQQVTLRCSPKSGHDTVSWYQQALGQGPQFIFQYYEEEERQRGNFPDRFSGHQFPNYSSELNVNALLLGDSALYLCASSLSVGAGELFFGEGSRLTVL.

This chain uses TRBV27 with TRBJ1-1; D perhaps matches TRBD1 (5 bases). The V end was cut by 3 bases, the J end by 5 bases, with 10 bases between. This CDR3 is built from 13 residues. Germline V gives CDR1 MNHEY, CDR2 SMNVEV (reference sequence). CDR3 nucleotides: TGTGCCAGCAGTTTTGGGGGGGAAACTGAAGCTTTCTTT. Translation: CASSFGGETEAFF.

Details on this clone: The germline gene is not matched at one end of the junction; a read error may be the cause. V and J are TRBV7-9 and TRBJ2-7; 10 nucleotides line up with TRBD2. Germline CDR1 is SEHNR and CDR2 is FQNEAQ (reference sequence). The CDR3 is 15 amino acids. CDR3 region: CASSLGGKRTSGDHF. The CDR3 DNA follows: TGTGCCAGCAGCTTAGGGGGAAAAAGGACTAGCGGCGACCACTTC.

This chain joins TRBV27 and TRBJ2-2; no definite D call. Trimming pared 7 bases from V and 7 bases from J, leaving 10 bases between. The germline CDR1 and CDR2 sequences are MNHEY and SMNVEV (reference sequence). The CDR3 length is 12 residues. The CDR3 sequence: CASMRRNGELFF. The CDR3 nucleotides are TGTGCCAGCATGCGGAGAAACGGGGAGCTGTTTTTT.

This clone has only one observation. This chain connects TRBV19 to TRBJ1-5; no reliable D call. Germline V gives CDR1 LNHDA, CDR2 SQIVND (reference sequence). Between the trimmed V and J ends, which lost 1 base and 7 bases, there was a span of 11 bases. CDR3 length: 14 amino acids. The CDR3 spells CASSIGGLGQPQHF. As DNA, the CDR3 is TGTGCCAGTAGTATAGGCGGGCTCGGCCAGCCCCAGCATTTT.